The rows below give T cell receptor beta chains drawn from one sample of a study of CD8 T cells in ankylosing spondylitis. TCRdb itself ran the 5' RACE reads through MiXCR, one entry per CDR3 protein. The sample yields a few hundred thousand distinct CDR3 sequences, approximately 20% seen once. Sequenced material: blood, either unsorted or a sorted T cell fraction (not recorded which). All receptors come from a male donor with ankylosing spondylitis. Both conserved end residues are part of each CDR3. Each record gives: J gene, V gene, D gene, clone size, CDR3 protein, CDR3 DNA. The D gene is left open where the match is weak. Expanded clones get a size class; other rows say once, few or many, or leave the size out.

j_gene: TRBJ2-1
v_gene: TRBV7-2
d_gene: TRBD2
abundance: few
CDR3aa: CASSLRASGRVTYNEQFF
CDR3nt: TGTGCCAGCAGCCTTAGGGCTAGCGGGAGAGTCACCTACAATGAGCAGTTCTTC

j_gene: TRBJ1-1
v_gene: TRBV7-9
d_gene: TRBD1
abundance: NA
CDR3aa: CASSSLLGQGKTEAFF
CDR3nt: TGTGCCAGCAGCTCACTACTAGGACAGGGAAAAACTGAAGCTTTCTTT

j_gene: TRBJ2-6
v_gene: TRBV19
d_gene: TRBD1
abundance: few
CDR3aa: CASSLQGDVAGANVLTF
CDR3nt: TGTGCCAGTAGTCTGCAGGGGGATGTAGCTGGGGCCAACGTCCTGACTTTC

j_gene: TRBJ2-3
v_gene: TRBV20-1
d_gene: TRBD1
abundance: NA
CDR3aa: CSASRQGHTDTQYF
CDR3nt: TGCAGTGCTAGTAGACAGGGGCACACAGATACGCAGTATTTT

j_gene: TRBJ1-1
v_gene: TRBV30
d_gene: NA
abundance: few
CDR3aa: CAWSRYTEAFF
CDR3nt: TGTGCCTGGAGTAGGTACACTGAAGCTTTCTTT

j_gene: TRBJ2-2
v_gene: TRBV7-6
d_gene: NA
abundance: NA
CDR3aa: CASGSGNKEELFF
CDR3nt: TGTGCCAGCGGTAGTGGTAATAAGGAGGAGCTGTTTTTT

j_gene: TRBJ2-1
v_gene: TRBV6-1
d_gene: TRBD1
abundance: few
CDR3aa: CASLMAGQGAYEQFF
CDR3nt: TGTGCCAGTCTTATGGCGGGACAGGGGGCGTATGAGCAGTTCTTC

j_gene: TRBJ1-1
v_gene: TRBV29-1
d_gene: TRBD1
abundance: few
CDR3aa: CSVVQGAAFF
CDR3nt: TGCAGCGTTGTGCAGGGGGCGGCTTTCTTT

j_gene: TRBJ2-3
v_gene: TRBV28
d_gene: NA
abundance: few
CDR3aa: CASSLLAPGTQYF
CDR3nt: TGTGCCAGCAGTTTATTGGCCCCGGGGACGCAGTATTTT

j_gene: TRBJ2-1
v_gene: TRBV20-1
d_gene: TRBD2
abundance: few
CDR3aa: CSAAAPSGRVDEQFF
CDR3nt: TGCAGTGCCGCCGCGCCTAGCGGGAGGGTCGATGAGCAGTTCTTC

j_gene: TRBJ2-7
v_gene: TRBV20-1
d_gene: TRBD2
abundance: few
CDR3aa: CSARNYLAGYEQYF
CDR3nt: TGCAGTGCTAGAAATTATCTAGCGGGCTACGAGCAGTACTTC

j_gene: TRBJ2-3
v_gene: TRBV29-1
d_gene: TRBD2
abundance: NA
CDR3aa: CSVSGLAGTTDTQYF
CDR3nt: TGCAGCGTTAGTGGACTAGCGGGAACCACAGATACGCAGTATTTT

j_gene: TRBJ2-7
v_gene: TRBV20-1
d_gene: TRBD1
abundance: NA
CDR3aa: CSVPGQGKYEQYF
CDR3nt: TGCAGTGTCCCAGGACAGGGGAAGTACGAGCAGTACTTC

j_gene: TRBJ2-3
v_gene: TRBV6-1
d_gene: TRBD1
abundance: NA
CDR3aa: CASRPDRESDTQYF
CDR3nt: TGTGCCAGCAGGCCGGACAGGGAATCAGATACGCAGTATTTT

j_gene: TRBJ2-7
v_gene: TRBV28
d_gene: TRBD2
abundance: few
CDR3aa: CASSLAGLVREQYF
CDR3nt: TGTGCCAGCAGTTTGGCCGGACTAGTTCGCGAGCAGTACTTC

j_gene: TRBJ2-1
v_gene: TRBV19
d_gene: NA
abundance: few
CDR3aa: CASSIAGYNEQFF
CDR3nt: TGTGCCAGTAGTATCGCAGGGTACAATGAGCAGTTCTTC

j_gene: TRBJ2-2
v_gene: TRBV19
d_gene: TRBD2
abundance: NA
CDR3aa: CASSIDVRGTSVNTGELFF
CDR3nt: TGTGCCAGTAGTATAGATGTTCGGGGGACTAGCGTAAACACCGGGGAGCTGTTTTTT

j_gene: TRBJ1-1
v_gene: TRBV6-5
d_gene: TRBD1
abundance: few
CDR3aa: CASSRTGGKAFF
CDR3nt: TGTGCCAGCAGTCGTACAGGGGGTAAAGCTTTCTTT

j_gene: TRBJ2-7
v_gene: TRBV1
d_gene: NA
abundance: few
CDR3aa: CTSSLEAERSSYEQYF
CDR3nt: TGCACCAGCAGCCTAGAGGCGGAAAGGAGCTCCTACGAGCAGTACTTC

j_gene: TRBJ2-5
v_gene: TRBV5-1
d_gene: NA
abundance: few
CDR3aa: CASSPRTDQETQYF
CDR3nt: TGCGCCAGCAGCCCACGGACAGACCAAGAGACCCAGTACTTC

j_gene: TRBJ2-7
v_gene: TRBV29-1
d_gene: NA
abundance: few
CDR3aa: CSVEMNYYEQYF
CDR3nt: TGCAGCGTTGAGATGAATTACTACGAGCAGTACTTC

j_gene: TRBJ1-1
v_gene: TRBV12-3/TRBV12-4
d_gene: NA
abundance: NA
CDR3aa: CASSLVEGTEAFF
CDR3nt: TGTGCCAGCAGTTTAGTAGAGGGCACTGAAGCTTTCTTT

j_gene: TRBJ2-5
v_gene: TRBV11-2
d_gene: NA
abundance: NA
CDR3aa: CASSLQPQETQYF
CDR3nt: TGTGCCAGCAGCTTGCAGCCACAAGAGACCCAGTACTTC

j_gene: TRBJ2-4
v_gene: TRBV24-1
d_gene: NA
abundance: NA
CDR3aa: CATSDFRALAHKNIQYF
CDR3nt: TGTGCCACCAGTGATTTTCGGGCCCTAGCGCATAAAAACATTCAGTACTTC

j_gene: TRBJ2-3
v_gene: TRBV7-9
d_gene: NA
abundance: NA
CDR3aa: CASSLDRDGLTDTQYF
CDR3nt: TGTGCCAGCAGCTTAGACCGGGACGGCCTCACAGATACGCAGTATTTT

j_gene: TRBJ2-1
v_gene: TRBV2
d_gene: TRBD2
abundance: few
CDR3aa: CASTKGLAGGSLNEQFF
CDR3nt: TGTGCCAGCACTAAGGGACTAGCGGGAGGGTCCCTGAATGAGCAGTTCTTC

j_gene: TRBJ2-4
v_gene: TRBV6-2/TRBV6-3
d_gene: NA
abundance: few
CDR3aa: CASSHRDKNIQYF
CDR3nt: TGTGCCAGCAGTCACCGGGACAAAAACATTCAGTACTTC

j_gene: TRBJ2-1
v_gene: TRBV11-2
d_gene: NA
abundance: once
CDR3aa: CASSLAGEDEQFF
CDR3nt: TGTGCCAGCAGCTTAGCGGGAGAAGATGAGCAGTTCTTC

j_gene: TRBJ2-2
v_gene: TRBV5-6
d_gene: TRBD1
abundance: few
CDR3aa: CASWDRGSGELFF
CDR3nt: TGTGCCAGTTGGGACAGGGGAAGCGGGGAGCTGTTTTTT

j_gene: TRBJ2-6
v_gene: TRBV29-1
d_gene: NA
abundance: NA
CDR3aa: CSVEFASGANVLTF
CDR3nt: TGCAGCGTTGAATTCGCCTCTGGGGCCAACGTCCTGACTTTC

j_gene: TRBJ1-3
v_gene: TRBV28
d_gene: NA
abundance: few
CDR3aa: CASSSGIGPRSGNTIYF
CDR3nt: TGTGCCAGCAGTTCCGGTATCGGCCCTCGCTCTGGAAACACCATATATTTT

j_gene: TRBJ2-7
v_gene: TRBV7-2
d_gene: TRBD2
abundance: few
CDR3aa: CASSLSREPYEQYF
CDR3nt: TGTGCCAGCAGCTTATCGCGGGAGCCCTACGAGCAGTACTTC

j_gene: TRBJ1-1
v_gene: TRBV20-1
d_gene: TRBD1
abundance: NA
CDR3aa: CSAAPGGRAFF
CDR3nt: TGCAGTGCTGCCCCAGGGGGCCGGGCTTTCTTT

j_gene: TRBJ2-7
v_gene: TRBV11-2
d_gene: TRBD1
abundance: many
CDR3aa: CASSESGQAYEQYF
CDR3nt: TGTGCCAGCAGCGAGAGCGGACAGGCCTACGAGCAGTACTTC

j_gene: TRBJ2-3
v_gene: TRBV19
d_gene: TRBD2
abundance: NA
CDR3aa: CASSSSREGPADTQYF
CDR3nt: TGTGCCAGTAGTAGTTCCCGGGAGGGCCCGGCAGATACGCAGTATTTT

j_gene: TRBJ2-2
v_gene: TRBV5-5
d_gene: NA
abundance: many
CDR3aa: CASSLVPTGELFF
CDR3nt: TGTGCCAGCAGCTTGGTTCCCACCGGGGAGCTGTTTTTT

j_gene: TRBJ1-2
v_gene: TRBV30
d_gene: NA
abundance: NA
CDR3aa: CAWSPGHYGYTF
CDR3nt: TGTGCCTGGAGTCCCGGACACTATGGCTACACCTTC

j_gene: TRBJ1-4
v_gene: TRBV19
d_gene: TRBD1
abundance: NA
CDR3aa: CASTEDREKLFF
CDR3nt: TGTGCCAGTACTGAGGACAGGGAAAAACTGTTTTTT

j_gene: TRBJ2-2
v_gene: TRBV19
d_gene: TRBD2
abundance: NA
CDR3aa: CASSIPGLAVPNTGELFF
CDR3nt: TGTGCCAGTAGTATCCCGGGACTAGCGGTGCCGAACACCGGGGAGCTGTTTTTT

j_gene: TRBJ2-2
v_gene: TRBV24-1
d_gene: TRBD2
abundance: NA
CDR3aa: CATSAAGGDTGELFF
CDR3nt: TGTGCCACCAGTGCAGCGGGGGGCGACACCGGGGAGCTGTTTTTT

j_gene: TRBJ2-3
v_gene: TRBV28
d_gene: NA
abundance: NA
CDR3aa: CASRRYRVNTDTQYF
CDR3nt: TGTGCCAGCAGGCGTTACAGGGTTAACACAGATACGCAGTATTTT

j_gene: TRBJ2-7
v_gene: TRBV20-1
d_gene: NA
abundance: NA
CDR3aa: CSANRVVGGEQYF
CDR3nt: TGCAGTGCGAACAGGGTGGTAGGGGGCGAGCAGTACTTC

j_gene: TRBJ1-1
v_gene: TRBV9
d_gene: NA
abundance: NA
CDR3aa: CASSEREVQGAFF
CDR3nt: TGTGCCAGCAGCGAGAGGGAGGTCCAGGGAGCTTTCTTT